The clone carrying this T cell receptor beta chain was observed at least ten times. Antigen specificity is unknown. TCRdb reprocessed the 5' RACE reads via MiXCR and lists one record per CDR3 protein. The table has over 8,500 distinct CDR3 sequences, 14% seen once; the top ten hold 14%. The entry originates in a study of spatial heterogeneity in lung cancer. The study's findings and limits: Counts of ubiquitous and regional expanded TCRs tracked ubiquitous and regional nonsynonymous mutations, respectively. Expanded intratumoral alpha and beta TCR counts tracked tumor mutation counts.

The V gene lost 2 bases and the J gene lost 5 bases, with 15 bases spanning the gap. The germline V gene has CDR1 SGHTA and CDR2 FQGNSA. The CDR3 totals 15 residues. Documented time point: sample taken at primary tumor resection. From tumor, nontumor lung or frozen PBMC, whole RNA was taken unsorted for sequencing. The V and J genes are TRBV7-2 and TRBJ2-5; D tentatively reads TRBD1 or TRBD2 (6 bases each). Sequencing used lung tumor tissue, obtained at surgery. The receptor was isolated from a male donor with early-stage non-small cell lung cancer. The CDR3 nucleotides are TGTGCCAGCAGCTTATCTAGGGGGGATGGTGAGACCCAGTACTTC. It translates to CASSLSRGDGETQYF.